This TCR beta chain was retrieved from a study of vaccination effects on CD4 cells after COVID-19. Findings of the study overall: Whether induced by infection or by vaccine, clones showed marked clonal contraction late after vaccination.

Trimming pared 2 bases from V and 7 bases from J, leaving 9 bases between. Germline V gene lookup returns CDR1 GTSNPN and CDR2 SVGIG (reference sequence). The CDR3 length is 13 residues. Antigen-specific CD4+ T cells were first expanded with viral peptide pools by the ViraFEST assay and only then sequenced. It was after more than 8 days of culture that CD4+ T cells were isolated. Participants were given two doses of BNT162b2 or mRNA-1273 vaccine. Measured with immunoSEQ multiplex PCR; TCRdb has only the in-frame clones, and not every one. The sample has approximately 24,000 clones, around 81% seen once. Points on this clone: Its antigen is undetermined.

Sample: CD4+ T cells from PBMCs cultured with SARS-CoV-2 spike peptides, taken after COVID-19 vaccination. This sequence was found in a human donor who received a COVID-19 vaccine. Some clones in this sample may be carry-over from other donors' samples. V usage is TRBV30 and J usage is TRBJ1-6; weak D call: TRBD1 (5 bases). In DNA form, the CDR3 reads TGTGCCTGGAGTTCTGGGGGAAATTCACCCCTCCACTTT. It is translated as CAWSSGGNSPLHF.